These 8 T cell receptor beta chains came from one sample sequenced in a study of OX40 agonist ivuxolimab in advanced cancers. Using immunoSEQ multiplex PCR, the repertoire was profiled, and TCRdb retains in-frame clones only, with some absent. This table has about 29,000 clones, 90% to 95% appearing once. The material sequenced was CD4+ or CD8+ T cells sorted from blood, taken in a trial of the OX40 agonist ivuxolimab. The receptors derive from an adult with an advanced solid tumor such as melanoma, head and neck, liver or kidney cancer.

This clone was recorded only once. The chain is built from TRBV19 and TRBJ2-1; no definite D call. The CDR3 totals 14 residues. Per germline, CDR1 LNHDA and CDR2 SQIVND (reference sequence). The V and J ends lost 0 bases and 2 bases respectively, with 5 bases between them. Here the CDR3 reads CASSIDTTYNEQFF. CDR3 in DNA: TGTGCCAGTAGTATAGATACCACCTACAATGAGCAGTTCTTC. Together with reference TRBV19 and TRBJ2-1, the CDR3 gives the full variable domain: DGGITQSPKYLFRKEGQNVTLSCEQNLNHDAMYWYRQDPGQGLRLIYYSQIVNDFQKGDIAEGYSVSREKKESFPLTVTSAQKNPTAFYLCASSIDTTYNEQFFGPGTRLTVL.

V gene TRBV27 combines with J gene TRBJ2-1; 8 bases fit TRBD2. V shed 2 bases, J shed 4 bases, and the junction held 4 bases outside the gene matches. The CDR3 is 15 amino acids. Germline CDR1 and CDR2: MNHEY and SMNVEV (reference sequence). The DNA for the CDR3 is TGTGCCAGCAGTTTAGCGGGGGGTATTTACAATGAGCAGTTCTTC. This sequence encodes CASSLAGGIYNEQFF.

The gene calls are TRBV10-1 and TRBJ2-7, with 7 bases fitting TRBD2. With 0 bases clipped from V and 4 bases from J, the junction kept 3 bases outside the gene matches. Germline-derived CDR1 and CDR2 are WNHNN and SYGVQD (reference sequence). The CDR3 runs 14 residues. CDR3 in amino acids: CASSESGSGYEQYF. DNA for the CDR3: TGCGCCAGCAGTGAGTCCGGTAGCGGGTACGAGCAGTACTTC.

V and J are TRBV5-1 and TRBJ2-3, with D hard to call. Germline V gene sequence: CDR1 SGHRS, CDR2 YFSETQ. Trimming pared 0 bases from V and 0 bases from J, leaving 11 bases between. This CDR3 region has 16 residues. The CDR3 nucleotides are TGCGCCAGCAGCTTGGAAACTGCTACTAGCACAGATACGCAGTATTTT. Translation: CASSLETATSTDTQYF.

CDR3 bases: TGTGCCAGTAGTATTGACGGTAGCAATCAGCCCCAGCATTTT. This gives the protein CASSIDGSNQPQHF. The chain joins TRBV19 to TRBJ1-5, with D uncertain. V was clipped by 3 bases and J by 0 bases, with 6 bases between them. The CDR3 loop spans 14 amino acids. CDR1 is LNHDA, CDR2 SQIVND, per germline (reference sequence).

The rearrangement joins TRBV2 to TRBJ2-3; 12 nucleotides match TRBD2. CDR1 is SNHLY, CDR2 FYNNEI, per germline. The V gene end was trimmed by 8 bases and the J gene end by 5 bases; junction bases not matched to a gene: 20. There are 19 residues in the CDR3. Here the CDR3 reads CASQGGLAGTWNGGDTQYF. The CDR3 nucleotides are TGTGCCAGCCAAGGAGGACTAGCGGGAACTTGGAATGGGGGAGATACGCAGTATTTT.

This clone is a singleton in its sample. The chain links TRBV6-1 to TRBJ2-5; tentatively, D is TRBD1 (6 bases). The CDR3 extends over 15 amino acids. Germline V gene data show CDR1 as MNHNS and CDR2 as SASEGT. The V end was cut by 4 bases, the J end by 4 bases, with 16 bases between. The CDR3 region is CASSAYRDTGETQYF. CDR3 nucleotide sequence: TGTGCCAGCAGTGCATACCGGGACACCGGAGAGACCCAGTACTTC.

The genes are TRBV5-5 and TRBJ2-3; D not certain. Per the germline V gene, CDR1 is SGHKS and CDR2 is YYEKEE (reference sequence). The CDR3 consists of 17 residues. The V end was cut by 6 bases, the J end by 0 bases, with 20 bases between. The CDR3 sequence is CASMERVRLDSTDTQYF. The CDR3 coding sequence is TGTGCCAGCATGGAAAGGGTACGGTTAGACAGCACAGATACGCAGTATTTT.